The 12 T cell receptor beta chains reported below all come from one sample, sequenced in a study of blood T cell repertoires in COVID-19. The table came from immunoSEQ multiplex PCR; TCRdb's copy has only in-frame clones and leaves some out. The table shows 200,000 to 300,000 clones, with more than 75% occurring only once. The sample was PBMCs or T cells enriched from blood (not recorded which). Source of these receptors: a man aged 35 to 55 who had recovered from COVID-19.

The chain recombines TRBV27 with TRBJ1-2; 8 bases fit TRBD1. Trimming took 6 bases from V and 8 from J; bases not matched to a gene: 11. Germline lookup yields CDR1 MNHEY and CDR2 SMNVEV (reference sequence). The CDR3 has 14 residues. CDR3 nucleotide sequence: TGTGCCAGCAGAACTTCTGGACAGGGAGGCGGCTACACCTTC. Translating it yields CASRTSGQGGGYTF.

V usage is TRBV11-3 and J usage is TRBJ2-7; 13 positions match TRBD2. Germline V gives CDR1 SGHNT, CDR2 YENEEA. The CDR3 length is 16 residues. After removal of 5 bases from V and 5 bases from J, the junction contained 9 bases not matched to a gene. Written as DNA, the CDR3 is TGTGCCAGCAGCCCCGGGACTAGCGGGATTATCCACGAGCAGTACTTC. Translated, it gives CASSPGTSGIIHEQYF.

The rearrangement joins TRBV5-1 to TRBJ1-3; D gene uncertain. Trimming pared 4 bases from V and 1 base from J, leaving 9 bases between. The CDR3 runs 14 residues. Per germline, CDR1 SGHRS and CDR2 YFSETQ. The chain's CDR3 is CASSPSTSGNTIYF. CDR3 nucleotide sequence: TGCGCCAGCAGCCCGTCGACTTCTGGAAACACCATATATTTT.

The V gene is TRBV3-1 (or the pseudogene TRBV3-2), the J gene TRBJ2-7, with TRBD1 identical over 10 bases. Germline V gene data show CDR1 as LGHDT and CDR2 as YNNKEL (reference sequence). The CDR3 is made up of 14 amino acids. J lost 4 bases, V lost 4 bases, and 4 bases had no gene match. The CDR3, as DNA: TGTGCCAGCAGCCTAGCGGGACAGGGGTACGAGCAGTACTTC. As protein: CASSLAGQGYEQYF.

This rearrangement joins TRBV11-3 to TRBJ2-2, with 9 bases that match TRBD1. This CDR3 has 16 residues. Unmatched junction bases numbered 5, after V lost 3 bases and J lost 3 bases. Germline V gene sequence: CDR1 SGHNT, CDR2 YENEEA. DNA for the CDR3: TGTGCCAGCAGCTTTGGACAGGGGCAGTACACCGGGGAGCTGTTTTTT. This encodes CASSFGQGQYTGELFF.

CDR3 protein: CASSLEQGAFGYTF. The DNA of the CDR3 is TGCGCCAGCAGCTTGGAGCAGGGGGCATTTGGCTACACCTTC. The genes are TRBV5-1 and TRBJ1-2, with TRBD1 matching over 8 bases. V shed 0 bases and J 7 bases; nucleotides not matched to a gene: 5. CDR3 size: 14 residues. The germline CDR1 and CDR2 sequences are SGHRS and YFSETQ.

The chain joins TRBV27 to TRBJ2-2; D may be TRBD1 (5 bases). V lost 7 bases and J 3 bases, leaving 12 bases between the germline ends. The length of the CDR3 is 14 residues. Germline values: CDR1 MNHEY, CDR2 SMNVEV (reference sequence). The CDR3 DNA follows: TGTGCCAGCAACCTAGGGGCGGACACCGGGGAGCTGTTTTTT. This gives the protein CASNLGADTGELFF.

The rearrangement links TRBV2 to TRBJ2-3; D perhaps matches TRBD1 (5 bases). The V gene lost 4 bases and the J gene lost 2 bases, with 10 bases spanning the gap. The CDR3 sequence is 14 residues long. Looked up from germline, CDR1 is SNHLY and CDR2 is FYNNEI. CDR3 coding DNA: TGTGCCAGCAGTGTGGGGCTTGCCACAGATACGCAGTATTTT. Translated, it gives CASSVGLATDTQYF. The full variable domain, rest sourced from reference TRBV2 and TRBJ2-3, is EPEVTQTPSHQVTQMGQEVILRCVPISNHLYFYWYRQILGQKVEFLVSFYNNEISEKSEIFDDQFSVERPDGSNFTLKIRSTKLEDSAMYFCASSVGLATDTQYFGPGTRLTVL.

This clone was recorded many times. The CDR3 does not end in the conserved phenylalanine or tryptophan, so this is likely a read error. Because the CDR3's place on the DNA is in doubt, the DNA is left out and the CDR3 is given as listed by TCRdb. CDR3: CASSFNPTSAGTRFL. The genes are TRBV5-5 and TRBJ2-7; TRBD1 is taken as the D call from the table, unchecked against the DNA. With termini counted, the CDR3 has 15 amino acids. Per the germline V gene, CDR1 is SGHKS and CDR2 is YYEKEE (reference sequence).

This chain connects TRBV7-6 to TRBJ2-1; TRBD1 aligns across 9 bases. Trimming at V came to 1 base and at J to 3 bases, leaving 4 bases not matched to a gene. This CDR3 spans 16 amino acids. CDR1 is SGHVS and CDR2 is FNYEAQ in the germline V gene. The CDR3 region is CASSLEYRGLYNEQFF. The CDR3 DNA is TGTGCCAGCAGCTTAGAATACAGGGGGCTCTACAATGAGCAGTTCTTC.

This sequence joins TRBV5-8 and TRBJ2-7; D is perhaps TRBD2 (6 bases). This CDR3 has 14 amino acids. Trimming removed 10 bases at V and 1 base at J, with 18 bases between. Germline loops: CDR1 SGHTS, CDR2 YDEGEE. Here the CDR3 DNA reads TGTGCCGGAACCGAGGAGGGGAGATCCTACGAGCAGTACTTC. Protein sequence: CAGTEEGRSYEQYF.

The V call is TRBV3-1 (or the pseudogene TRBV3-2), the J call TRBJ2-7; 7 nucleotides align to TRBD1. The CDR3 consists of 13 residues. Trimming at V came to 4 bases and at J to 3 bases, leaving 3 bases not matched to a gene. Germline V gene data show CDR1 as LGHDT and CDR2 as YNNKEL (reference sequence). The CDR3 nucleotides are TGTGCCAGCAGCCGGGACAGTTTCTACGAGCAGTACTTC. Amino acids: CASSRDSFYEQYF.